The present TCR beta chain was sequenced within a study of blood T cells in healthy people across ages. Study conclusions and caveats: The unsorted PBMCs prevented any conclusive comparison of naive versus antigen-experienced cells.

Germline values: CDR1 SGHDT, CDR2 YYEEEE. The ends were cut back, 4 bases at V and 8 bases at J, with 18 bases in the middle. This CDR3 contains 14 residues. With a J-beta primer mix and a sample-barcoded 5' primer, a second PCR ran about 7 to 12 cycles. Via MiXCR, TCRdb re-called the 5' RACE reads, giving one row per CDR3 protein. The sample has approximately 800,000 distinct CDR3 sequences; approximately 35% are singletons. This clonotype was detected a few times. Its target is not known. The sequencing sample was made of blood. The gene calls are TRBV5-6 and TRBJ1-2; tentatively, D is TRBD1 (6 bases). The clonotype comes from a man between 18 and 35 years old in good health. The CDR3 DNA reads as TGTGCCAGCAGCCCGGCGGGGGCGCATCGAGGCTACACCTTC. This encodes CASSPAGAHRGYTF.